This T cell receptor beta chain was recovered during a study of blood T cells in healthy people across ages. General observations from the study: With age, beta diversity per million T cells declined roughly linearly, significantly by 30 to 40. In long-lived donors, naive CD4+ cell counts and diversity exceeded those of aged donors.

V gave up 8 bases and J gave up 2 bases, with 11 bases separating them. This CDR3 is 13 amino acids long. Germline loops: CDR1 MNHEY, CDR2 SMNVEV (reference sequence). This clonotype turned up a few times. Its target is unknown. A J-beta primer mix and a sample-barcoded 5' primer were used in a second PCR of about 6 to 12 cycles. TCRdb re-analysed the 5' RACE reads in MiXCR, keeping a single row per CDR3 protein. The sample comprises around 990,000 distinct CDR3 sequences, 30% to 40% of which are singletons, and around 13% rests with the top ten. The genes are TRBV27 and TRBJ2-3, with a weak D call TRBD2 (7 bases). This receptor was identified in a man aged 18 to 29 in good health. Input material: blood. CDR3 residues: CASGGADTDTQYF. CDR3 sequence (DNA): TGTGCCAGCGGGGGGGCCGACACAGATACGCAGTATTTT.